One sample yielded the 30 T cell receptor beta chains listed below, sequenced in a study of shared clonotypes between healthy human individuals. Only in-frame clones appear in the TCRdb table, and some are missing; sequencing was by immunoSEQ multiplex PCR. The sample lists approximately 2,000,000 clones; 85% to 95% were seen once. Sequenced sample: naive CD4+ T cells from PBMCs. The subset was: CD45RA+ positively selected. These receptors were collected from a man between 18 and 35 years old in good health. Some clones in this sample may be carry-over from other donors' samples.

The chain joins TRBV28 to TRBJ2-6; D is uncertain. The CDR3 contains 16 residues. The V end was cut by 8 bases, the J end by 1 base, with 15 bases between. Looked up from germline, CDR1 is MDHEN and CDR2 is SYDVKM. The CDR3 nucleotides are TGTGCCAGCCGGAGTAGGTGGGAATCTGGGGCCAACGTCCTGACTTTC. Translating gives CASRSRWESGANVLTF.

The rearrangement uses TRBV4-1 and TRBJ1-6; weak D call: TRBD1 (5 bases). Deletions cut 1 base from V and 11 bases from J, with 9 bases between. The CDR3 runs to 13 residues. CDR1 is MGHRA, CDR2 YSYEKL, per germline. Here the CDR3 reads CASSQVLGAPLHF. Here the CDR3 DNA reads TGCGCCAGCAGCCAAGTATTGGGGGCACCCCTCCACTTT.

The chain combines TRBV11-2 with TRBJ1-5, with unresolved D. V was cut by 2 bases and J by 7 bases, with 9 bases left in between. The CDR3 is made up of 13 amino acids. Germline V CDR1 and CDR2: SGHAT, FQNNGV. CDR3 nucleotides: TGTGCCAGCAGCTTAAGGGAATTACAGCCCCAGCATTTT. It translates to CASSLRELQPQHF. Looking up the rest from reference TRBV11-2 and TRBJ1-5 gives the full variable domain: EAGVAQSPRYKIIEKRQSVAFWCNPISGHATLYWYQQILGQGPKLLIQFQNNGVVDDSQLPKDRFSAERLKGVDSTLKIQPAKLEDSAVYLCASSLRELQPQHFGDGTRLSIL.

CDR3 protein: CASSQAGENTGELFF. The CDR3 region has the DNA TGTGCCAGCAGCCAGGCCGGGGAGAACACCGGGGAGCTGTTTTTT. The chain joins TRBV28 to TRBJ2-2; D might be TRBD2 (5 bases). V lost 6 bases, J lost 1 base, and 12 bases lay in between. The CDR3 extends over 15 amino acids. Germline CDR1 reads MDHEN; CDR2 reads SYDVKM.

The chain uses TRBV2 and TRBJ1-2; D gene unclear. The V and J ends lost 1 base and 5 bases respectively, with 5 bases between them. The CDR3 is 12 amino acids. Germline loops: CDR1 SNHLY, CDR2 FYNNEI. The DNA of the CDR3 is TGTGCCAGCAGTGAAGATCTATATGGCTACACCTTC. Translated, it gives CASSEDLYGYTF.

A word on this clone: One end of the junction varies from germline; a read error may be responsible. V and J are TRBV13 and TRBJ2-3, with 8 bases matching TRBD2. Germline CDR1 and CDR2: PRHDT and FYEKMQ (reference sequence). CDR3 length: 21 amino acids. The CDR3 nucleotides read TGTGCCAGCAGCTTAGGGCCGGGGGGACTAGTAGTCGGCGGGAGCAGAGATACGCAGTATTTT. As protein: CASSLGPGGLVVGGSRDTQYF.

The rearrangement uses TRBV5-1 and TRBJ1-3; D is unresolved. The germline CDR1 and CDR2 sequences are SGHRS and YFSETQ. Trimming stripped 4 bases from V and 2 bases from J, with 16 bases between. The CDR3 runs 16 residues. The CDR3 protein is CASSPSPSAAGNTIYF. The CDR3 DNA reads as TGCGCCAGCAGCCCAAGCCCCTCGGCCGCTGGAAACACCATATATTTT.

This CDR3 is CASTEPLADTQYF. The CDR3 nucleotides read TGTGCCAGCACCGAACCCCTAGCGGATACGCAGTATTTT. The V gene is TRBV11-1, the J gene TRBJ2-3; possible D gene TRBD2, 6 bases. The CDR3 has 13 residues. The V end lost 7 bases, the J end lost 6 bases, and 14 bases lay between the germline ends. The germline CDR1 and CDR2 sequences are SGHAT and FQDESV (reference sequence).

This chain connects TRBV5-4 to TRBJ2-4; D might be TRBD1 (5 bases). V lost 0 bases and J 2 bases, leaving 9 bases between the germline ends. This CDR3 has 15 amino acids. Germline V lookup: CDR1 SGHNT, CDR2 YYREEE (reference sequence). The CDR3 region is CASSLDQGTKNIQYF. DNA for the CDR3: TGTGCCAGCAGCTTGGATCAGGGCACCAAAAACATTCAGTACTTC.

This clone showed up just a few times. The V and J genes are TRBV5-1 and TRBJ2-7; 7 bases line up with TRBD1. This CDR3 contains 17 residues. V shed 4 bases, J shed 0 bases, and the junction held 13 bases outside the gene matches. Per germline, CDR1 SGHRS and CDR2 YFSETQ. CDR3 loop: CASSPARGQDLSYEQYF. The CDR3 region has the DNA TGCGCCAGCAGCCCGGCCCGAGGACAGGACCTCTCCTACGAGCAGTACTTC.

This chain connects TRBV7-9 to TRBJ2-7, with D possibly being TRBD2 (6 bases). The CDR3 spans 19 residues. The V and J ends lost 5 bases and 0 bases respectively, with 26 bases between them. The germline V gene has CDR1 SEHNR and CDR2 FQNEAQ (reference sequence). Written as DNA, the CDR3 is TGTGCCAGCAGCGGACCGGGGAGGCGCGGGATGGAGGGCTCCTACGAGCAGTACTTC. The encoded protein is CASSGPGRRGMEGSYEQYF.

The chain employs TRBV19 and TRBJ2-2, with D possibly matching TRBD2 (6 bases). V shed 7 bases and J shed 5 bases, with 17 bases lying between them. The CDR3 extends over 15 amino acids. Germline V gene data show CDR1 as LNHDA and CDR2 as SQIVND (reference sequence). In DNA, the CDR3 is TGTGCCAGTAAGAATTTGGCGGGACGAACCGGGGAGCTGTTTTTT. This gives the protein CASKNLAGRTGELFF.

The chain is built from TRBV7-2 and TRBJ1-1, with D unclear. Trimming shortened V by 2 bases and J by 4 bases, and 14 bases separated the two germline ends. This CDR3 is 15 amino acids long. Germline V gene lookup returns CDR1 SGHTA and CDR2 FQGNSA. The CDR3 nucleotides read TGTGCCAGCAGCTTAACGCGCCCCGGGTCCACTGAAGCTTTCTTT. It encodes CASSLTRPGSTEAFF. The complete variable domain, with remaining parts taken from reference TRBV7-2 and TRBJ1-1, reads GAGVSQSPSNKVTEKGKDVELRCDPISGHTALYWYRQSLGQGLEFLIYFQGNSAPDKSGLPSDRFSAERTGGSVSTLTIQRTQQEDSAVYLCASSLTRPGSTEAFFGQGTRLTVV.

The V gene is TRBV23-1, the J gene TRBJ2-2; the match to TRBD1 covers 7 bases. TRBV23-1 is classed as an ORF, of uncertain function. The CDR3 has 15 residues. The trim removed 3 bases at V and 3 bases at J, leaving 4 bases unmatched. The CDR3 region is CASSQGRGYTGELFF. The CDR3, as DNA: TGCGCCAGCAGTCAGGGCAGGGGGTACACCGGGGAGCTGTTTTTT.

This clone was seen a single time. This chain uses TRBV4-3 with TRBJ2-2, with TRBD2 matching over 7 bases. Trimming cost V 0 bases and J 8 bases; bases outside gene matches: 12. The CDR3 sequence is 17 residues long. The germline V gene has CDR1 LGHNA and CDR2 YSLEER. The CDR3 DNA follows: TGCGCCAGCAGCCAAGACCATCTGGCGGGAGTATCAGGGGAGCTGTTTTTT. Its translation: CASSQDHLAGVSGELFF.

A word on this clone: The same CDR3 is also encoded by other DNA sequences in this sample. This chain connects TRBV19 to TRBJ2-5; TRBD2 is a possible D gene (6 bases). Looked up from germline, CDR1 is LNHDA and CDR2 is SQIVND (reference sequence). V shed 3 bases and J shed 4 bases, with 9 bases lying between them. This CDR3 comprises 13 residues. The DNA of the CDR3 is TGTGCCAGTAGTATTGGAGGGTTAGAGACCCAGTACTTC. Residues: CASSIGGLETQYF.

The V gene is TRBV7-6, the J gene TRBJ2-1; D possibly corresponds to TRBD1 (6 bases). The CDR3 is 16 amino acids. Germline loops: CDR1 SGHVS, CDR2 FNYEAQ. V was clipped by 4 bases and J by 1 base, with 14 bases between them. CDR3 sequence: CASSYGQTISYNEQFF. The CDR3 DNA follows: TGTGCCAGCAGCTACGGACAGACCATATCCTACAATGAGCAGTTCTTC.

V gene TRBV5-1 combines with J gene TRBJ2-2; 7 nucleotides match TRBD1. The germline gives CDR1 SGHRS, CDR2 YFSETQ. V lost 4 bases and J lost 1; bases outside the gene matches: 4. CDR3 length: 15 residues. The DNA for the CDR3 is TGCGCCAGCAGCGCCGCAGGGGGGAACACCGGGGAGCTGTTTTTT. This gives the protein CASSAAGGNTGELFF. Full variable domain (rest looked up from reference TRBV5-1 and TRBJ2-2): KAGVTQTPRYLIKTRGQQVTLSCSPISGHRSVSWYQQTPGQGLQFLFEYFSETQRNKGNFPGRFSGRQFSNSRSEMNVSTLELGDSALYLCASSAAGGNTGELFFGEGSRLTVL.

The J gene is TRBJ2-7, the V gene TRBV18; possibly TRBD1 for D (6 bases). CDR3 length: 13 amino acids. V was shortened by 3 bases and J by 2 bases, with 8 bases between the two germline ends. Germline assignment: CDR1 KGHSH and CDR2 LQKENI. The CDR3 reads CASSPKGAYEQYF. The CDR3 DNA reads TGTGCCAGCTCACCTAAGGGGGCCTACGAGCAGTACTTC.

The rearrangement uses TRBV5-1 and TRBJ2-1, with D tentatively TRBD1 or TRBD2 (5 bases each). The length of the CDR3 is 13 residues. From germline, CDR1 is SGHRS and CDR2 YFSETQ. Trimming stripped 4 bases from V and 5 bases from J, with 10 bases between. Written as DNA, the CDR3 is TGCGCCAGCAGCGGGGACCAAGACAATGAGCAGTTCTTC. The encoded protein is CASSGDQDNEQFF.

The chain is built from TRBV27 and TRBJ2-7; no reliable D call. The V gene lost 6 bases and the J gene lost 5 bases, with 11 bases spanning the gap. CDR3 length: 12 amino acids. The germline CDR1 and CDR2 sequences are MNHEY and SMNVEV (reference sequence). CDR3 sequence: CASRGRVHEQYF. The CDR3 DNA follows: TGTGCCAGCAGAGGTCGGGTCCACGAGCAGTACTTC.

The chain recombines TRBV7-2 with TRBJ1-1; TRBD1 is a possible D gene (6 bases). Germline V lookup: CDR1 SGHTA, CDR2 FQGNSA. V was clipped by 1 base and J by 2 bases, with 11 bases between them. The CDR3 loop spans 15 amino acids. The CDR3 sequence is CASSLVWGRNTEAFF. The CDR3 coding sequence is TGTGCCAGCAGCTTAGTCTGGGGGCGCAACACTGAAGCTTTCTTT. The full variable domain, its missing parts supplied by reference TRBV7-2 and TRBJ1-1, is GAGVSQSPSNKVTEKGKDVELRCDPISGHTALYWYRQSLGQGLEFLIYFQGNSAPDKSGLPSDRFSAERTGGSVSTLTIQRTQQEDSAVYLCASSLVWGRNTEAFFGQGTRLTVV.

As to this clone: Other DNA sequences in this sample translate to the same CDR3. The V call is TRBV7-2, the J call TRBJ2-2; D is uncertain. The germline CDR1 and CDR2 sequences are SGHTA and FQGNSA. Trimming removed 2 bases from V and 0 bases from J, with 7 bases in between. The CDR3 totals 15 residues. This chain's CDR3 is CASSLLQANTGELFF. As DNA, the CDR3 is TGTGCCAGCAGCTTACTCCAAGCGAACACCGGGGAGCTGTTTTTT.

This chain connects TRBV5-1 to TRBJ1-4, with 9 bases identical to TRBD1. The CDR3 runs 15 residues. The germline V gene has CDR1 SGHRS and CDR2 YFSETQ. The junction had 5 bases not matched to a gene; V was cut back by 5 bases and J by 3 bases. The CDR3 DNA follows: TGCGCCAGCAGACCCGGGACAGGGCCTAATGAAAAACTGTTTTTT. Its translation: CASRPGTGPNEKLFF. Looking up the rest from reference TRBV5-1 and TRBJ1-4 gives the full variable domain: KAGVTQTPRYLIKTRGQQVTLSCSPISGHRSVSWYQQTPGQGLQFLFEYFSETQRNKGNFPGRFSGRQFSNSRSEMNVSTLELGDSALYLCASRPGTGPNEKLFFGSGTQLSVL.

The rearrangement uses TRBV6-1 and TRBJ1-5, with 8 positions matching TRBD1. The trim removed 6 bases at V and 5 bases at J, leaving 9 bases unmatched. This CDR3 is 15 amino acids long. CDR1 is MNHNS and CDR2 is SASEGT in the germline V gene. This chain's CDR3 is CASSPGQGSYQPQHF. CDR3 nucleotides: TGTGCCAGCAGCCCCGGACAGGGATCGTATCAGCCCCAGCATTTT.

The genes are TRBV28 and TRBJ2-7, with D perhaps being TRBD1 or TRBD2 (5 bases each). Trimming took 7 bases from V and 11 from J, leaving 15 bases between them. This CDR3 region has 11 residues. From germline, CDR1 is MDHEN and CDR2 SYDVKM. In DNA form, the CDR3 reads TGTGCCAGCAACTTCGGGGTCAGGGAGTACTTC. Residues: CASNFGVREYF.

V gene TRBV29-1 combines with J gene TRBJ2-5; D may match TRBD1 or TRBD2 (7 bases each). CDR1 SQVTM and CDR2 ANQGSEA come from the germline V gene. This CDR3 is built from 11 residues. CDR3 loop: CSTGEGETQYF. CDR3 sequence (DNA): TGCAGTACAGGGGAGGGAGAGACCCAGTACTTC. The entire variable domain, with the rest obtained from reference TRBV29-1 and TRBJ2-5, is as follows: SAVISQKPSRDICQRGTSLTIQCQVDSQVTMMFWYRQQPGQSLTLIATANQGSEATYESGFVIDKFPISRPNLTFSTLTVSNMSPEDSSIYLCSTGEGETQYFGPGTRLLVL.

The chain is built from TRBV18 and TRBJ2-1, with 13 bases fitting TRBD2. The V segment lost 3 bases and the J segment 7 bases; nucleotides outside the gene matches: 6. Germline V CDR1 and CDR2: KGHSH, LQKENI. The CDR3 runs 16 residues. This CDR3 reads CASSPQGTSGINEQFF. CDR3 DNA: TGTGCCAGCTCACCCCAAGGGACTAGCGGGATAAATGAGCAGTTCTTC.

The chain has TRBV14 and TRBJ2-5; the match to TRBD1 covers 11 bases. The CDR3 covers 13 residues. Trimming removed 3 bases from V and 7 bases from J; junction bases left unmatched: 1. Germline CDR1 and CDR2: SGHDN and FVKESK. The CDR3 here is CASSQGQGVTQYF. The CDR3 DNA sequence: TGTGCCAGCAGCCAGGGACAGGGGGTGACCCAGTACTTC.

V and J are TRBV2 and TRBJ1-5, with D perhaps matching TRBD1 (5 bases). The CDR3 covers 17 residues. Trimming left V 10 bases short and J 3 bases short, with 25 bases between. Looked up from germline, CDR1 is SNHLY and CDR2 is FYNNEI. The CDR3 sequence is CATSKRGVGSHNQPQHF. The CDR3, as DNA: TGTGCCACCTCCAAGCGGGGGGTAGGTTCCCACAATCAGCCCCAGCATTTT.